The present T cell receptor beta chain was sequenced within a study of cytomegalovirus exposure and HLA in healthy donors. Study-level information: One earlier analysis, a look at some 180 million T cells, found about 110 million unique TCR beta sequences. Study-wide points: A missense variant in DCLRE1C was later tied to TCR beta V- and J-gene trimming. In a later analysis, most CMV-associated TCR beta chains appeared HLA-restricted. The study assumed roughly uniform donor sequencing depth for presence/absence analyses.

V dropped 2 bases and J dropped 10; count of bases not matched to a gene: 7. This CDR3 has 13 amino acids. The germline V gene encodes CDR1 SGHNT and CDR2 YYREEE (reference sequence). PCR amplification relied on 60 Vbeta primers (plus 13 Jbeta primers). Profiled with immunoSEQ multiplex PCR; TCRdb holds only in-frame clones, not every one. The sample lists 70,000 to 95,000 clones; roughly 80% were seen once. A remark on this clone: Its antigen remains unidentified.

This chain uses TRBV5-4 with TRBJ1-1, with 8 bases fitting TRBD1. Sample: PBMCs. The origin of this receptor is a man in his thirties or forties in good health and CMV-seropositive. CDR3 nucleotide sequence: TGTGCCAGCAGCTTTCCTTCGACAGGGGTAGCTTTCTTT. It is translated as CASSFPSTGVAFF.